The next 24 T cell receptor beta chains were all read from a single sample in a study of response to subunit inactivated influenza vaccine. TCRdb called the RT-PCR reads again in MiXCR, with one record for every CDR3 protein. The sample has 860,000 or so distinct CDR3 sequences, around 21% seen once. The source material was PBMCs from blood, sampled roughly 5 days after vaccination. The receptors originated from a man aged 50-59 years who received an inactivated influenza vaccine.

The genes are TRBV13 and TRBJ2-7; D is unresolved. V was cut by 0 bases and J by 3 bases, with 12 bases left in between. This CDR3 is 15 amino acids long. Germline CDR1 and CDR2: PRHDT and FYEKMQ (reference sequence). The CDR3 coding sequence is TGTGCCAGCAGCTTAGGCCCGGCCAGAGACTACGAGCAGTACTTC. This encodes CASSLGPARDYEQYF.

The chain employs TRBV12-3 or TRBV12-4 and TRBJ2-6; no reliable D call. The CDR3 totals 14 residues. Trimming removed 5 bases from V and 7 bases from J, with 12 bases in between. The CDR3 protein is CASSRSGLANVLTF. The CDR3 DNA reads TGTGCCAGCAGTCGATCTGGCCTTGCCAACGTCCTGACTTTC.

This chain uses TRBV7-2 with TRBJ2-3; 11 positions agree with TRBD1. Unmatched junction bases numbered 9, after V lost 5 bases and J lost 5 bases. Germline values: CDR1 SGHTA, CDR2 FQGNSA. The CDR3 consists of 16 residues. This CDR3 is CASSPRTGGAGDTQYF. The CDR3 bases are TGTGCCAGCAGCCCCCGGACAGGGGGCGCCGGAGATACGCAGTATTTT.

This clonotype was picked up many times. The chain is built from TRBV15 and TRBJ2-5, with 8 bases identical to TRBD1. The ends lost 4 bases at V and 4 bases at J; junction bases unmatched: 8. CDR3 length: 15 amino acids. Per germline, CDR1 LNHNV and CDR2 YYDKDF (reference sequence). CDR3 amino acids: CATSKADRGLETQYF. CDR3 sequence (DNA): TGTGCCACCAGCAAAGCAGACAGGGGCCTAGAGACCCAGTACTTC.

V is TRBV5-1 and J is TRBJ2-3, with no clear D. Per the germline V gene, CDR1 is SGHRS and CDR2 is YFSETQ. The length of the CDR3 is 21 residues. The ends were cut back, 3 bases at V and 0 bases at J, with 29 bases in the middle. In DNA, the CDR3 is TGCGCCAGCAGCTCTTCAGGATACGCGGTTGTAGCCCTTCCTAGCACAGATACGCAGTATTTT. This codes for CASSSSGYAVVALPSTDTQYF.

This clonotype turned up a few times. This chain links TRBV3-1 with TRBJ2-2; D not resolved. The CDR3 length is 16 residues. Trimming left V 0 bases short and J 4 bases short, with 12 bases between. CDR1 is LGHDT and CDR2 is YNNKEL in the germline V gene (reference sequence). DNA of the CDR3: TGTGCCAGCAGCCAAGATATGGTCCACACCACCGGGGAGCTGTTTTTT. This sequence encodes CASSQDMVHTTGELFF.

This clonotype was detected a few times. The CDR3 reads CASSLASSAETQYF. The CDR3 coding sequence is TGTGCCAGCAGTTTAGCGAGCAGTGCGGAGACCCAGTACTTC. J is TRBJ2-5 and V is TRBV12-3 or TRBV12-4; D uncertain. The CDR3 is 14 amino acids. Trimming stripped 0 bases from V and 5 bases from J, with 10 bases between.

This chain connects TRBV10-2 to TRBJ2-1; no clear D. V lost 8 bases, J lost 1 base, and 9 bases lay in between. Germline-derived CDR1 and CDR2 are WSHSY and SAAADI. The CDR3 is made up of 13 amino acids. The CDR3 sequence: CASGIRSYNEQFF. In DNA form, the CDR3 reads TGCGCCAGCGGTATTCGATCCTACAATGAGCAGTTCTTC.

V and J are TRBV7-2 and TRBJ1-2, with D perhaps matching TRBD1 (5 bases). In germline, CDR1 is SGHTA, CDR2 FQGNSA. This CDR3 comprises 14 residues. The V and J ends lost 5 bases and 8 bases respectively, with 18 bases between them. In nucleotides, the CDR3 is TGTGCCAGCAGCCGGCCGCCAGGGCGATGGGGCTACACCTTC. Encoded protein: CASSRPPGRWGYTF. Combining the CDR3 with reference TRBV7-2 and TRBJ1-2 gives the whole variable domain GAGVSQSPSNKVTEKGKDVELRCDPISGHTALYWYRQSLGQGLEFLIYFQGNSAPDKSGLPSDRFSAERTGGSVSTLTIQRTQQEDSAVYLCASSRPPGRWGYTFGSGTRLTVV.

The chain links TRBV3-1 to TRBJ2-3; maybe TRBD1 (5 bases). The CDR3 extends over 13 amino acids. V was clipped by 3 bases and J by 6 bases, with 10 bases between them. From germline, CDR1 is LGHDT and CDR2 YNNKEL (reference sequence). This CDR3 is CASSHQGGDTQYF. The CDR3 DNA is TGTGCCAGCAGCCATCAGGGTGGGGATACGCAGTATTTT.

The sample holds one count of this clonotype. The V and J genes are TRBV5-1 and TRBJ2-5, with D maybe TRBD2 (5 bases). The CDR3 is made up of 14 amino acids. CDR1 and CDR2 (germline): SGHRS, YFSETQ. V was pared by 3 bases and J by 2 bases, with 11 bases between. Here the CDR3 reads CASSSRLTQETQYF. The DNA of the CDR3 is TGCGCCAGCAGCTCCCGACTAACGCAAGAGACCCAGTACTTC. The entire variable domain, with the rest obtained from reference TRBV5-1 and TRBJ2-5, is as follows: KAGVTQTPRYLIKTRGQQVTLSCSPISGHRSVSWYQQTPGQGLQFLFEYFSETQRNKGNFPGRFSGRQFSNSRSEMNVSTLELGDSALYLCASSSRLTQETQYFGPGTRLLVL.

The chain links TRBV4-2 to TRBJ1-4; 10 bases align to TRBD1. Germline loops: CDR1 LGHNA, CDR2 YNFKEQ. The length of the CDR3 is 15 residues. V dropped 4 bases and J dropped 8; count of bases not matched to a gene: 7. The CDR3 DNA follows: TGTGCCAGCAGCCGCCGGGACAGGGGAGGCGAAAAACTGTTTTTT. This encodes CASSRRDRGGEKLFF.

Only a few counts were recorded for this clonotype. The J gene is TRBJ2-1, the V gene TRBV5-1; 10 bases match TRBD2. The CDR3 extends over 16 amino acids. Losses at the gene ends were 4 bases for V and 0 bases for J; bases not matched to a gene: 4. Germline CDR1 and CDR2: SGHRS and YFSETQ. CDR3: CASSPASGSSYNEQFF. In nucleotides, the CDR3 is TGCGCCAGCAGCCCGGCTAGCGGGAGCTCCTACAATGAGCAGTTCTTC.

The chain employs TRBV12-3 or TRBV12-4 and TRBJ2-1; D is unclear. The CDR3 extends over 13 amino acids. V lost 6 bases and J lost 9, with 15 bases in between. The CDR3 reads CASSPTLSSEQFF. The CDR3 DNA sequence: TGTGCCAGCAGCCCCACCTTATCGAGTGAGCAGTTCTTC.

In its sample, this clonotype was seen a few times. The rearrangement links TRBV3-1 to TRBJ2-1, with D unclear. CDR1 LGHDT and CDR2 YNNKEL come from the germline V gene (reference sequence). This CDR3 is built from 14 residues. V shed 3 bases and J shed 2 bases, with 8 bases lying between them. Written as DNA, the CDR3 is TGTGCCAGCAGCCAGAGCGACACCTACAATGAGCAGTTCTTC. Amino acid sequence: CASSQSDTYNEQFF.

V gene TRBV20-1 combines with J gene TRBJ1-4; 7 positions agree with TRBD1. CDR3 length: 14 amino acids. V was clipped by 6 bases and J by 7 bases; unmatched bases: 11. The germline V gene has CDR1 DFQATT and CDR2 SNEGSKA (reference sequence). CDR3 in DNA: TGCAGTGCCAGGACTGGGCAGGGGGGTGAAAAACTGTTTTTT. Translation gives CSARTGQGGEKLFF.

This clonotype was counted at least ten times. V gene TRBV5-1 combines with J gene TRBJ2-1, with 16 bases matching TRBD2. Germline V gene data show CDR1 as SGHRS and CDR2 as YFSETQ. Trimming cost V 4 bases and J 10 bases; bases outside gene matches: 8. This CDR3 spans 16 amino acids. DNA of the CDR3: TGCGCCAGCAGCGCTTCGGGACTAGCGGGGGGGCGGGAGCAGTTCTTC. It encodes CASSASGLAGGREQFF.

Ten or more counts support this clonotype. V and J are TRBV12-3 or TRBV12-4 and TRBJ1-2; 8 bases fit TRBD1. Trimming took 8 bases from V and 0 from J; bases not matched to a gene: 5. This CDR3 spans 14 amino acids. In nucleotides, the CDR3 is TGTGCCAGCGGCCAGACAGGGGCTAACTATGGCTACACCTTC. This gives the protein CASGQTGANYGYTF.

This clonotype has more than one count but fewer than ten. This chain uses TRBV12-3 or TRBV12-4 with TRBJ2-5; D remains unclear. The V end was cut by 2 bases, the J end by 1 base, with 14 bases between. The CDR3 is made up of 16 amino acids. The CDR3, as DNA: TGTGCCAGCAGTTTAAGGCGGCGTGCGCTCCAAGAGACCCAGTACTTC. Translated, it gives CASSLRRRALQETQYF.

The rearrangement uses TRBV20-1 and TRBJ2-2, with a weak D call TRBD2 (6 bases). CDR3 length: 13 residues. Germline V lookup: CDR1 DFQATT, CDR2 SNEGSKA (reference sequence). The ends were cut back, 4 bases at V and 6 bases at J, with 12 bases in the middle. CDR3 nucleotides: TGCAGTGCTACGCGGGATGCCCCCGGGGAGCTGTTTTTT. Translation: CSATRDAPGELFF.

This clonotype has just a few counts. The CDR3 DNA is TGCGCCAGCAGCCAAGCGGGGCACTACACAGATACGCAGTATTTT. This sequence encodes CASSQAGHYTDTQYF. The chain recombines TRBV4-1 with TRBJ2-3, with D possibly called TRBD1 or TRBD2 (5 bases each). CDR1 is MGHRA, CDR2 YSYEKL, per germline. The CDR3 loop spans 15 amino acids. Between the trimmed V and J ends, which lost 1 base and 2 bases, there was a span of 10 bases.

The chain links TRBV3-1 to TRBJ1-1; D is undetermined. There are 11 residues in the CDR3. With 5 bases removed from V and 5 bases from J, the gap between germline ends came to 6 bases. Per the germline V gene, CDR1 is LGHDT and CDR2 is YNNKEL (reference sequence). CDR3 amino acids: CASSGVTEAFF. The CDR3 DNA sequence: TGTGCCAGCAGCGGGGTTACTGAAGCTTTCTTT.

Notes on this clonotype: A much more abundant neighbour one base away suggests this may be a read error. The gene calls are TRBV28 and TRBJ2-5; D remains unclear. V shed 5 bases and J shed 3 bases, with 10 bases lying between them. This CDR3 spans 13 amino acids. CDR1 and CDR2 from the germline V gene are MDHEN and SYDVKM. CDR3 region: CASSPDWEETQYF. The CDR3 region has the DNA TGTGCCAGCAGTCCAGACTGGGAAGAGACCCAGTACTTC.

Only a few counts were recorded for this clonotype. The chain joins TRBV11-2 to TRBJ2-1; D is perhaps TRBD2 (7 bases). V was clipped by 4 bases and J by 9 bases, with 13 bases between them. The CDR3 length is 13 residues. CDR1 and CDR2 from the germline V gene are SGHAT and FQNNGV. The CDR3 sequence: CASSSLRGGEQFF. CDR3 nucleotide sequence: TGTGCCAGCAGCTCACTTAGGGGGGGTGAGCAGTTCTTC.